The following is a T cell receptor beta chain sequence with its context. Trimming stripped 5 bases from V and 3 bases from J, with 10 bases between. CDR1 SGHVS and CDR2 FNYEAQ come from the germline V gene. The length of the CDR3 is 13 residues. The data derive from a study of T cells in narcolepsy. Sequencing was performed with immunoSEQ multiplex PCR; in TCRdb, only in-frame clones are kept and a portion is missing. The data hold about 21,000 clones, with around 90% observed a single time. The V call is TRBV7-6, the J call TRBJ2-5; D perhaps matches TRBD1 (5 bases). Sequenced material: CD45RA- memory CD4+ T cells from PBMCs. This sequence was found in a human donor with narcolepsy. CDR3 amino acids: CASSPQGKETQYF. CDR3 DNA sequence: TGTGCCAGCAGCCCCCAGGGAAAAGAGACCCAGTACTTC.